These 4 T cell receptor beta chains were sequenced from one sample in a study of T cell responses to AZD1222 COVID-19 vaccine. Produced via immunoSEQ multiplex PCR; TCRdb's table is partial and in-frame only. The data hold tens of thousands of clones, with 80% observed a single time. Specimen: peripheral blood, collected on day 0 of AZD1222 vaccination. These receptors were collected from an adult in good health.

The chain combines TRBV19 with TRBJ1-1; D is unresolved. This CDR3 contains 13 residues. The germline V gene has CDR1 LNHDA and CDR2 SQIVND (reference sequence). Trimming removed 6 bases from V and 10 bases from J, with 18 bases in between. As DNA, the CDR3 is TGTGCCAGTAGGCCGGCCCCTTCGGGAATAGCTTTCTTT. Residues: CASRPAPSGIAFF.

The chain joins TRBV5-1 to TRBJ1-2; TRBD1 matches 11 bases. J lost 1 base, V lost 3 bases, and 5 bases had no gene match. This CDR3 contains 16 residues. CDR1 SGHRS and CDR2 YFSETQ come from the germline V gene. CDR3 DNA: TGCGCCAGCAGCTGGGGACAGGGGGGAAATAACTATGGCTACACCTTC. This codes for CASSWGQGGNNYGYTF.

The V and J genes are TRBV18 and TRBJ1-1; 9 nucleotides agree with TRBD1. Germline V gene data show CDR1 as KGHSH and CDR2 as LQKENI. The CDR3 totals 16 residues. J lost 1 base, V lost 4 bases, and 7 bases had no gene match. The CDR3, as DNA: TGTGCCAGCTCACAACCGGGACAGGGCAAGAACACTGAAGCTTTCTTT. Its protein is CASSQPGQGKNTEAFF.

This clone has just a few counts. This chain uses TRBV4-1 with TRBJ1-2; a possible D gene is TRBD1 (5 bases). Trimming left V 0 bases short and J 8 bases short, with 22 bases between. CDR1 is MGHRA, CDR2 YSYEKL, per germline. CDR3 length: 17 residues. CDR3 DNA: TGCGCCAGCAGCCAAGAACCCCGGCAGGGTCTAGAGGGGGGCTACACCTTC. As protein: CASSQEPRQGLEGGYTF.